The 17 T cell receptor beta chains below all came from one sample that was sequenced in a study of T cell responses to AZD1222 COVID-19 vaccine (dated by TCRdb to 2020 to 2023). Interpreted using the paper, the time point label stands for: baseline before first vaccination. Library preparation was by the immunoSEQ multiplex PCR assay. TCRdb retrieved this table from immuneACCESS and kept in-frame rearrangements only. Not all clones are present; in checked studies, unresolved V genes account for under half, and no reason is known for the remainder. This sample comprises fewer than 150,000 clones, 93% of them detected only once. The ten biggest clones cover approximately 0.85% of the sample. The input for sequencing was peripheral blood, taken on day 0 of AZD1222 vaccination. Every receptor here comes from an adult in good health.

The rearrangement joins TRBV5-1 to TRBJ1-2; D is uncertain. Per germline, CDR1 SGHRS and CDR2 YFSETQ. V dropped 0 bases and J dropped 1 base, with 10 bases sitting between them. The CDR3 spans 15 residues. The CDR3 bases are TGCGCCAGCAGCTTGGCCGCATCTAATAACTATGGCTACACCTTC. Its translation: CASSLAASNNYGYTF.

This chain connects TRBV5-1 to TRBJ1-2, with TRBD1 as a possible D gene (5 bases). The CDR3 extends over 14 amino acids. The V and J ends lost 4 bases and 4 bases respectively, with 14 bases between them. Per the germline V gene, CDR1 is SGHRS and CDR2 is YFSETQ. CDR3 protein: CASSPNVRGYGYTF. The DNA for the CDR3 is TGCGCCAGCAGCCCCAACGTGAGGGGCTATGGCTACACCTTC.

The chain links TRBV15 to TRBJ1-1; D is undetermined. Trimming took off 0 bases at V and 0 bases at J, with 8 bases between the two ends. Germline V lookup: CDR1 LNHNV, CDR2 YYDKDF (reference sequence). This CDR3 spans 15 amino acids. CDR3 sequence: CATSRDRAMNTEAFF. The CDR3 DNA sequence: TGTGCCACCAGCAGAGATCGGGCGATGAACACTGAAGCTTTCTTT.

The chain carries TRBV6-5 and TRBJ2-1; D uncertain. The CDR3 extends over 15 amino acids. Looked up from germline, CDR1 is MNHEY and CDR2 is SVGAGI. Trimming took off 6 bases at V and 0 bases at J, with 12 bases between the two ends. CDR3 DNA sequence: TGTGCCAGCAGCCTCGGGCTAAACTCCTACAATGAGCAGTTCTTC. It translates to CASSLGLNSYNEQFF.

V gene TRBV5-1 combines with J gene TRBJ1-4; D remains ambiguous. V was pared by 4 bases and J by 9 bases, with 19 bases between. The CDR3 totals 15 residues. The V gene's germline CDR1 is SGHRS and CDR2 YFSETQ. Written as DNA, the CDR3 is TGCGCCAGCAGCCCGGCCGGGGAGTCCGGTCAAAAACTGTTTTTT. It yields the protein CASSPAGESGQKLFF.

J is TRBJ2-1 and V is TRBV12-3 or TRBV12-4; D may be TRBD1 (5 bases). V lost 1 base and J lost 10, with 8 bases in between. The CDR3 has 12 amino acids. The CDR3 loop is CASSLEGQEQFF. CDR3 sequence (DNA): TGTGCCAGCAGTTTAGAAGGACAAGAGCAGTTCTTC.

The V and J genes are TRBV5-1 and TRBJ2-1; TRBD2 aligns across 9 bases. The CDR3 covers 16 residues. Per the germline V gene, CDR1 is SGHRS and CDR2 is YFSETQ. Trimming took 3 bases from V and 4 from J; bases not matched to a gene: 8. The CDR3 region is CASSWGRGGLYNEQFF. The CDR3 nucleotides are TGCGCCAGCAGCTGGGGGCGGGGGGGCCTGTACAATGAGCAGTTCTTC. The variable domain in full, completed from reference TRBV5-1 and TRBJ2-1, reads KAGVTQTPRYLIKTRGQQVTLSCSPISGHRSVSWYQQTPGQGLQFLFEYFSETQRNKGNFPGRFSGRQFSNSRSEMNVSTLELGDSALYLCASSWGRGGLYNEQFFGPGTRLTVL.

The chain joins TRBV6-5 to TRBJ2-7; D is unclear. CDR3 length: 15 residues. Per germline, CDR1 MNHEY and CDR2 SVGAGI. V was clipped by 0 bases and J by 0 bases, with 9 bases between them. CDR3 sequence: CASSYSGWSSYEQYF. The CDR3 nucleotides are TGTGCCAGCAGTTACTCAGGGTGGAGCTCCTACGAGCAGTACTTC.

The chain joins TRBV6-5 to TRBJ1-2, with 8 bases lining up with TRBD1. With 6 bases clipped from V and 4 bases from J, the junction kept 7 bases outside the gene matches. Germline CDR1 MNHEY, CDR2 SVGAGI. The CDR3 covers 14 residues. The CDR3 DNA reads TGTGCCAGCAGGGTTGACAGGGGCACCTATGGCTACACCTTC. The encoded protein is CASRVDRGTYGYTF.

The J gene is TRBJ1-2, the V gene TRBV7-2; unclear D gene. The length of the CDR3 is 17 residues. CDR1 SGHTA and CDR2 FQGNSA come from the germline V gene. V was cut by 2 bases and J by 6 bases, with 22 bases left in between. The CDR3 region is CASSLRPRAAPTHGYTF. The CDR3 DNA follows: TGTGCCAGCAGCTTAAGGCCTCGGGCAGCTCCGACTCATGGCTACACCTTC.

The chain couples TRBV5-4 to TRBJ1-5, with D hard to call. The V end lost 9 bases, the J end lost 5 bases, and 15 bases lay between the germline ends. Germline CDR1 reads SGHNT; CDR2 reads YYREEE (reference sequence). This CDR3 region has 13 residues. CDR3 DNA sequence: TGTGCCACCATCCCGGGGTCTTATCAGCCCCAGCATTTT. As protein: CATIPGSYQPQHF.

The chain recombines TRBV4-1 with TRBJ1-4; TRBD1 might be the D (6 bases). Germline lookup yields CDR1 MGHRA and CDR2 YSYEKL. Trimming took 2 bases from V and 2 from J, leaving 21 bases between them. The CDR3 extends over 19 amino acids. The CDR3 here is CASSQIRRGYRTTNEKLFF. The DNA for the CDR3 is TGCGCCAGCAGCCAAATCCGCAGGGGTTATCGTACGACTAATGAAAAACTGTTTTTT.

This chain joins TRBV7-8 and TRBJ2-1; TRBD1 matches at 7 bases. Trimming cost V 4 bases and J 1 base; bases outside gene matches: 10. Germline CDR1 and CDR2: SGHVS and FQNEAQ. The CDR3 contains 17 residues. CDR3: CASSSTGPTGSYNEQFF. CDR3 sequence (DNA): TGTGCCAGCAGCTCGACAGGGCCGACAGGGTCCTACAATGAGCAGTTCTTC.

The V call is TRBV27, the J call TRBJ2-7, with D perhaps TRBD1 (6 bases). Trimming stripped 6 bases from V and 5 bases from J, with 14 bases between. Per germline, CDR1 MNHEY and CDR2 SMNVEV (reference sequence). The CDR3 consists of 13 residues. The CDR3 loop reads CASRAGQFHEQYF. The CDR3 nucleotides are TGTGCCAGCAGGGCCGGACAGTTCCACGAGCAGTACTTC.

V gene TRBV6-5 combines with J gene TRBJ2-1; tentative D call: TRBD2 (5 bases). This CDR3 has 11 amino acids. With 6 bases removed from V and 15 bases from J, the gap between germline ends came to 15 bases. The germline V gene has CDR1 MNHEY and CDR2 SVGAGI. The CDR3 region is CASSDSGRVFF. CDR3 sequence (DNA): TGTGCCAGCAGCGACTCGGGGAGAGTGTTCTTC.

V usage is TRBV5-6 and J usage is TRBJ1-2; no firm D call. The CDR3 covers 15 residues. Trimming pared 0 bases from V and 2 bases from J, leaving 11 bases between. Germline V CDR1 and CDR2: SGHDT, YYEEEE. CDR3 loop: CASSLAVVGNYGYTF. In DNA, the CDR3 is TGTGCCAGCAGCTTGGCCGTTGTCGGAAACTATGGCTACACCTTC.

This rearrangement joins TRBV5-4 to TRBJ2-7; perhaps TRBD2 as D (7 bases). Germline CDR1 SGHNT, CDR2 YYREEE (reference sequence). The V gene lost 4 bases and the J gene lost 12 bases, with 17 bases spanning the gap. The length of the CDR3 is 12 residues. CDR3 region: CASSPGQRELYF. The CDR3 DNA reads TGTGCCAGCAGCCCCGGACAGCGGGAACTGTACTTC.